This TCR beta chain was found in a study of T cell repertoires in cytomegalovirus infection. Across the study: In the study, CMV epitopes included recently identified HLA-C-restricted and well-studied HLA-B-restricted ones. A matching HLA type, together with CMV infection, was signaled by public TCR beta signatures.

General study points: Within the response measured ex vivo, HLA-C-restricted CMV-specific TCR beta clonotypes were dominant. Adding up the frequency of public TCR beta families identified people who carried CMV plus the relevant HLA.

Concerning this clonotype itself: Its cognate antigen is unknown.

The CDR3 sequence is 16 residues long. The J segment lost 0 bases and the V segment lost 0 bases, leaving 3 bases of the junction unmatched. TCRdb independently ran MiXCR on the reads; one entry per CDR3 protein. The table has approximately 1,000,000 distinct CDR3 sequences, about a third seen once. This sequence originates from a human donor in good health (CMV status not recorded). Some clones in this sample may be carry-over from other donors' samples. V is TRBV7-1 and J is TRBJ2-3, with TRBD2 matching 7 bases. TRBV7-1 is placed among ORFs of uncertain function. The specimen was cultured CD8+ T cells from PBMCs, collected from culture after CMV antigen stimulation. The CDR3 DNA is TGTGCCAGCAGCTCAGCCCTACTAGCGAGCACAGATACGCAGTATTTT. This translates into CASSSALLASTDTQYF.